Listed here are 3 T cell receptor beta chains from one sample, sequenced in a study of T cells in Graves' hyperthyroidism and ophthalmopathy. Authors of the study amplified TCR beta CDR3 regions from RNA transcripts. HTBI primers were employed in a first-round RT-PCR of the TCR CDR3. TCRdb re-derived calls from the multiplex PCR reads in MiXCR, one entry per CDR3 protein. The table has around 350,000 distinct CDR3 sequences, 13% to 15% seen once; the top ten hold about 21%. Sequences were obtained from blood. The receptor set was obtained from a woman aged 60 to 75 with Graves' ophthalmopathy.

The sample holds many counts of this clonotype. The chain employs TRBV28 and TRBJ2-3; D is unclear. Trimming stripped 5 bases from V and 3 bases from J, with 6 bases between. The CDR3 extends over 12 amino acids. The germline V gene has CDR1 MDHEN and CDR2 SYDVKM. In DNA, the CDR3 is TGTGCCAGCAGTCCCTATACAGATACGCAGTATTTT. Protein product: CASSPYTDTQYF.

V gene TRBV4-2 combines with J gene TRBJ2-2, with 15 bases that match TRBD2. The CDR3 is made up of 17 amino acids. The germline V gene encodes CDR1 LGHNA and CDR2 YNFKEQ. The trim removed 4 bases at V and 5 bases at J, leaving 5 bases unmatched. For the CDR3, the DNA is TGTGCCAGCAGCCCCGGACTAGCGGGAGGGCCGACCGGGGAGCTGTTTTTT. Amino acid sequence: CASSPGLAGGPTGELFF.

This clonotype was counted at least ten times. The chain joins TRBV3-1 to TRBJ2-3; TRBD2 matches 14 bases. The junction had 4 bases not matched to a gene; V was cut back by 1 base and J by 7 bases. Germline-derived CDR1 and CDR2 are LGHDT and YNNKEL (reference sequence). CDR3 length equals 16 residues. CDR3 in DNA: TGTGCCAGCAGCCAAGGGGGACTAGCGGGAGAATATACGCAGTATTTT. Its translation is CASSQGGLAGEYTQYF.